One sample yielded the 20 T cell receptor beta chains listed below, sequenced in a study of cytomegalovirus exposure and HLA in healthy donors. Sequenced by immunoSEQ multiplex PCR; TCRdb stores in-frame clones only, minus some. The table has 250,000 to 400,000 clones, 75% to 90% seen once; the top ten hold over 1%. Material: PBMCs. These TCRs come from a woman in her twenties or thirties in good health and CMV-seropositive.

The chain combines TRBV6-1 with TRBJ2-2; D is perhaps TRBD1 (6 bases). V was shortened by 6 bases and J by 4 bases, with 6 bases between the two germline ends. Germline CDR1 is MNHNS and CDR2 is SASEGT. This CDR3 comprises 12 residues. Here the CDR3 reads CASRDSTGELFF. CDR3 DNA: TGTGCCAGCAGGGACAGCACCGGGGAGCTGTTTTTT.

CDR3 sequence: CASRTGNDIREKLFF. DNA for the CDR3: TGTGCCAGCAGGACGGGGAATGATATACGTGAAAAACTGTTTTTT. The chain combines TRBV7-9 with TRBJ1-4; D not resolved. CDR3 size: 15 residues. Looked up from germline, CDR1 is SEHNR and CDR2 is FQNEAQ (reference sequence). Trimming cost V 6 bases and J 7 bases, with 18 bases left between them.

This chain links TRBV28 with TRBJ2-3; D may correspond to TRBD1 or TRBD2 (5 bases each). Germline assignment: CDR1 MDHEN and CDR2 SYDVKM. The CDR3 totals 15 residues. Trimming took 4 bases from V and 2 from J, leaving 13 bases between them. Here the CDR3 DNA reads TGTGCCAGCAGTTCCTCCGGGACGGCCACAGATACGCAGTATTTT. Residues: CASSSSGTATDTQYF. Full variable domain (rest looked up from reference TRBV28 and TRBJ2-3): DVKVTQSSRYLVKRTGEKVFLECVQDMDHENMFWYRQDPGLGLRLIYFSYDVKMKEKGDIPEGYSVSREKKERFSLILESASTNQTSMYLCASSSSGTATDTQYFGPGTRLTVL.

The rearrangement uses TRBV15 and TRBJ1-2, with D possibly TRBD1 on 6 matching bases. With 0 bases removed from V and 4 bases from J, the gap between germline ends came to 18 bases. The CDR3 has 17 amino acids. Germline V lookup: CDR1 LNHNV, CDR2 YYDKDF (reference sequence). The CDR3 reads CATSREEGGRETYGYTF. CDR3 bases: TGTGCCACCAGCAGAGAGGAGGGGGGCAGGGAGACCTATGGCTACACCTTC.

V is TRBV5-6 and J is TRBJ2-1; 7 bases are a match to TRBD2. After removal of 0 bases from V and 8 bases from J, the junction contained 8 bases not matched to a gene. Germline loops: CDR1 SGHDT, CDR2 YYEEEE. CDR3 length: 15 amino acids. The CDR3 DNA reads TGTGCCAGCAGCTTGGGGCCCAGGGCGGGAGATGAGCAGTTCTTC. Encoded protein: CASSLGPRAGDEQFF.

The rearrangement joins TRBV7-8 to TRBJ2-3; D not certain. Germline CDR1 is SGHVS and CDR2 is FQNEAQ. There are 14 residues in the CDR3. The V gene lost 5 bases and the J gene lost 2 bases, with 11 bases spanning the gap. The CDR3: CASSLIPSTDTQYF. CDR3 DNA: TGTGCCAGCAGCCTTATACCGTCCACAGATACGCAGTATTTT.

The V call is TRBV18, the J call TRBJ2-7, with TRBD1 identical over 8 bases. CDR3 length: 15 residues. CDR1 KGHSH and CDR2 LQKENI come from the germline V gene. V lost 3 bases, J lost 2 bases, and 6 bases stayed unmatched. CDR3 in amino acids: CASSPYGQGTYEQYF. For the CDR3, the DNA is TGTGCCAGCTCACCCTATGGACAGGGAACCTACGAGCAGTACTTC. Filled out from reference TRBV18 and TRBJ2-7, the complete variable domain reads NAGVMQNPRHLVRRRGQEARLRCSPMKGHSHVYWYRQLPEEGLKFMVYLQKENIIDESGMPKERFSAEFPKEGPSILRIQQVVRGDSAAYFCASSPYGQGTYEQYFGPGTRLTVT.

Written as DNA, the CDR3 is TGTGCCTGGAGTCGCGTTCGGGACATAACGTCTAACTATGGCTACACCTTC. Translated, it gives CAWSRVRDITSNYGYTF. The gene calls are TRBV30 and TRBJ1-2, with D possibly being TRBD1 (6 bases). CDR1 GTSNPN and CDR2 SVGIG come from the germline V gene (reference sequence). Trimming pared 2 bases from V and 0 bases from J, leaving 19 bases between. This CDR3 spans 17 amino acids.

The rearrangement uses TRBV5-3 and TRBJ1-6, with D unresolved. TRBV5-3 is an ORF, and what it does is uncertain. Trimming shortened V by 9 bases and J by 2 bases, and 12 bases separated the two germline ends. The CDR3 is made up of 14 amino acids. The CDR3 sequence: CAMRILPYNSPLHF. The CDR3 region has the DNA TGTGCCATGCGAATACTTCCCTATAATTCACCCCTCCACTTT.

V gene TRBV7-8 combines with J gene TRBJ1-2; TRBD1 matches 8 bases. Germline V gene data show CDR1 as SGHVS and CDR2 as FQNEAQ. The CDR3 has 16 residues. The ends lost 0 bases at V and 6 bases at J; junction bases unmatched: 9. CDR3 residues: CASSLAPIPGGDGYTF. CDR3 DNA sequence: TGTGCCAGCAGCTTAGCGCCTATTCCAGGGGGCGATGGCTACACCTTC. The whole variable domain, filled in from reference TRBV7-8 and TRBJ1-2, reads GAGVSQSPRYKVAKRGQDVALRCDPISGHVSLFWYQQALGQGPEFLTYFQNEAQLDKSGLPSDRFFAERPEGSVSTLKIQRTQQEDSAVYLCASSLAPIPGGDGYTFGSGTRLTVV.

This clone was seen once. The rearrangement links TRBV6-5 to TRBJ2-1, with 8 bases fitting TRBD1. CDR1 is MNHEY, CDR2 SVGAGI, per germline. Germline trimming cut 0 bases from V and 4 bases from J; bases unmatched to any gene: 5. This CDR3 is built from 16 residues. In DNA, the CDR3 is TGTGCCAGCAGTTACTCGCCGGACAGGGTTTACAATGAGCAGTTCTTC. It yields the protein CASSYSPDRVYNEQFF.

This clone was observed a handful of times. The V call is TRBV19, the J call TRBJ1-5, with 7 bases that match TRBD1. This CDR3 is built from 14 residues. Germline values: CDR1 LNHDA, CDR2 SQIVND (reference sequence). Trimming removed 5 bases from V and 4 bases from J; junction bases left unmatched: 5. The CDR3 DNA reads as TGTGCCAGTAGTCGACAGGGAGGTAATCAGCCCCAGCATTTT. Its protein product is CASSRQGGNQPQHF.

The gene calls are TRBV18 and TRBJ1-2; D remains ambiguous. V gave up 1 base and J gave up 3 bases, with 9 bases separating them. In germline, CDR1 is KGHSH, CDR2 LQKENI. The CDR3 is 14 amino acids. CDR3: CASSPLSGDYGYTF. CDR3 bases: TGTGCCAGCTCACCACTTTCTGGGGACTATGGCTACACCTTC.

The gene calls are TRBV5-5 and TRBJ1-1; TRBD1 might be the D (5 bases). V dropped 3 bases and J dropped 1 base, with 16 bases sitting between them. CDR1 SGHKS and CDR2 YYEKEE come from the germline V gene (reference sequence). The CDR3 contains 16 residues. CDR3 nucleotide sequence: TGTGCCAGCAGCTCAAGCGCAGGGAGGGCGAACACTGAAGCTTTCTTT. Protein product: CASSSSAGRANTEAFF.

This clone has just one count. The CDR3 here is CASSLYGSTEAFF. DNA for the CDR3: TGTGCCAGCAGTTTATACGGGAGCACTGAAGCTTTCTTT. This chain uses TRBV27 with TRBJ1-1; no definite D call. The CDR3 length is 13 residues. Per the germline V gene, CDR1 is MNHEY and CDR2 is SMNVEV (reference sequence). V lost 1 base to trimming and J lost 4 bases, with 7 bases between them.

This rearrangement joins TRBV2 to TRBJ1-5; the match to TRBD1 covers 10 bases. Germline V gene lookup returns CDR1 SNHLY and CDR2 FYNNEI. Trimming removed 8 bases from V and 3 bases from J; junction bases left unmatched: 4. The CDR3 runs to 14 residues. The CDR3 region has the DNA TGTGCCAGCCGACAGGGGGCAAACAATCAGCCCCAGCATTTT. It codes for CASRQGANNQPQHF. The full variable domain, in which reference TRBV2 and TRBJ1-5 provide the parts outside the CDR3, is EPEVTQTPSHQVTQMGQEVILRCVPISNHLYFYWYRQILGQKVEFLVSFYNNEISEKSEIFDDQFSVERPDGSNFTLKIRSTKLEDSAMYFCASRQGANNQPQHFGDGTRLSIL.

As regards this clone: The sample has other DNA sequences that encode this CDR3 too. The V call is TRBV27, the J call TRBJ2-7; tentatively, D is TRBD2 (5 bases). The length of the CDR3 is 13 residues. Germline CDR1 reads MNHEY; CDR2 reads SMNVEV (reference sequence). V lost 0 bases and J lost 2, with 5 bases in between. The CDR3 protein is CASSLSLAYEQYF. CDR3 bases: TGTGCCAGCAGTTTATCACTAGCCTACGAGCAGTACTTC.

The CDR3 is CASRQNSGKGELFF. The CDR3 coding sequence is TGTGCCAGCAGGCAGAATAGCGGGAAGGGGGAGCTGTTTTTT. The V gene is TRBV2, the J gene TRBJ2-2, with TRBD2 matching 8 bases. Trimming took 6 bases from V and 8 from J; bases not matched to a gene: 8. The germline gives CDR1 SNHLY, CDR2 FYNNEI. The CDR3 has 14 residues. The whole variable domain, remainder taken from reference TRBV2 and TRBJ2-2, is EPEVTQTPSHQVTQMGQEVILRCVPISNHLYFYWYRQILGQKVEFLVSFYNNEISEKSEIFDDQFSVERPDGSNFTLKIRSTKLEDSAMYFCASRQNSGKGELFFGEGSRLTVL.

Only a few counts were recorded for this clone. The genes are TRBV5-8 and TRBJ2-7, with 9 bases that match TRBD1. V lost 3 bases to trimming and J lost 7 bases; unmatched junction nucleotides: 8. This CDR3 has 14 residues. The germline V gene encodes CDR1 SGHTS and CDR2 YDEGEE. The CDR3 nucleotides are TGTGCCAGCAGCTCTGGGACAGGGTACGAAGAGCAGTACTTC. The encoded protein is CASSSGTGYEEQYF.

The V call is TRBV4-3, the J call TRBJ2-3, with D perhaps matching TRBD1 (5 bases). The CDR3 sequence is 13 residues long. Germline loops: CDR1 LGHNA, CDR2 YSLEER. V was trimmed by 3 bases and J by 2 bases, leaving 6 bases between them. CDR3 bases: TGCGCCAGCAGCCAGGGGCACACAGATACGCAGTATTTT. It specifies CASSQGHTDTQYF.